The next 15 T cell receptor beta chains were all read from a single sample in a study of blood T cells in healthy people across ages. Then a second PCR, running about 6 to 12 cycles, was carried out with a sample-barcoded 5' primer and a J-beta primer mix. TCRdb independently ran MiXCR on the 5' RACE reads; one entry per CDR3 protein. The table shows around 800,000 distinct CDR3 sequences, with approximately 65% occurring only once. Sequencing input: blood. The origin of the receptors is a man aged 30-40 years in good health.

CDR3 region: CASRSGQGAFYGYTF. The CDR3 DNA reads as TGTGCCAGCAGATCGGGACAGGGGGCGTTCTATGGCTACACCTTC. V and J are TRBV12-3 or TRBV12-4 and TRBJ1-2; 12 bases agree with TRBD1. J lost 4 bases, V lost 6 bases, and 6 bases had no gene match. The CDR3 runs 15 residues.

The chain has TRBV18 and TRBJ2-7, with D perhaps being TRBD1 or TRBD2 (6 bases each). Germline V gives CDR1 KGHSH, CDR2 LQKENI. V shed 5 bases and J shed 1 base, with 15 bases lying between them. CDR3 length: 15 amino acids. This CDR3 reads CASSTWQGRSYEQYF. The CDR3 DNA follows: TGTGCCAGCTCAACCTGGCAGGGGAGGTCCTACGAGCAGTACTTC.

The V and J genes are TRBV7-2 and TRBJ2-7, with D tentatively TRBD1 or TRBD2 (7 bases each). Germline V CDR1 and CDR2: SGHTA, FQGNSA. V lost 5 bases to trimming and J lost 5 bases, with 19 bases between them. The CDR3 is 15 residues long. The CDR3 spells CASSPGGDSFHEQYF. CDR3 nucleotide sequence: TGTGCCAGCAGCCCAGGGGGGGATAGTTTCCACGAGCAGTACTTC.

As to this clonotype: One end of the junction does not line up with germline, which may come from a read error. This chain uses TRBV20-1 with TRBJ2-7; no definite D call. Germline values: CDR1 DFQATT, CDR2 SNEGSKA (reference sequence). The CDR3 has 13 residues. In nucleotides, the CDR3 is TGCAGTGCTAGTGGGCCGAGCTCCTACGAGCAGTACTTT. Its translation is CSASGPSSYEQYF.

About this clonotype itself: At one boundary the junction diverges from the germline segment, which might be a read error. This sequence joins TRBV6-1 and TRBJ2-7; D unclear. This CDR3 is built from 15 residues. Germline lookup yields CDR1 MNHNS and CDR2 SASEGT. CDR3 DNA: TGTGCCAGCAGCGAAGAGAGCGTATTCCACTACGAGCAGTACTTC. This gives the protein CASSEESVFHYEQYF.

This clonotype was recorded a few times. The chain combines TRBV5-1 with TRBJ1-4; 10 bases fit TRBD1. Germline assignment: CDR1 SGHRS and CDR2 YFSETQ. The CDR3 is made up of 17 amino acids. Trimming took 1 base from V and 7 from J; bases not matched to a gene: 10. CDR3 nucleotide sequence: TGCGCCAGCAGCTTGATCGCCATGGGACAGGGGAGTGAAAAACTGTTTTTT. Protein: CASSLIAMGQGSEKLFF.

This clonotype was detected only a few times. This rearrangement joins TRBV11-2 to TRBJ1-2; D might be TRBD1 (6 bases). Germline V gene sequence: CDR1 SGHAT, CDR2 FQNNGV. V was pared by 4 bases and J by 6 bases, with 15 bases between. This CDR3 is built from 14 residues. CDR3 coding DNA: TGTGCCAGCAGCTCCCTTAGGGCAGGGGATGGCTACACCTTC. This encodes CASSSLRAGDGYTF.

This chain connects TRBV27 to TRBJ1-5, with D perhaps TRBD1 (6 bases). The CDR3 consists of 18 residues. Germline V gives CDR1 MNHEY, CDR2 SMNVEV (reference sequence). V was clipped by 7 bases and J by 0 bases, with 22 bases between them. CDR3 nucleotide sequence: TGTGCCAGCAATCCCAACGGGGGGCGAGGTTATAGCAATCAGCCCCAGCATTTT. Its translation is CASNPNGGRGYSNQPQHF.

The chain uses TRBV25-1 and TRBJ2-1; D is unclear. The length of the CDR3 is 12 residues. Per the germline V gene, CDR1 is MGHDK and CDR2 is SYGVNS. Trimming stripped 1 base from V and 5 bases from J, with 3 bases between. The CDR3 region has the DNA TGTGCCAGCAGTGAATTTGACAATGAGCAGTTCTTC. It specifies CASSEFDNEQFF.

The V call is TRBV5-4, the J call TRBJ1-4; 7 bases line up with TRBD1. After removal of 4 bases from V and 7 bases from J, the junction contained 10 bases not matched to a gene. The germline CDR1 and CDR2 sequences are SGHNT and YYREEE (reference sequence). The CDR3 covers 15 residues. The CDR3 coding sequence is TGTGCCAGCAGCCCCAACAGGGGAGGGGGTGAAAAACTGTTTTTT. This codes for CASSPNRGGGEKLFF.

This clonotype was counted between two and nine times. The chain has TRBV9 and TRBJ2-1, with D unclear. The CDR3 consists of 19 residues. The V gene lost 1 base and the J gene lost 5 bases, with 25 bases spanning the gap. Germline loops: CDR1 SGDLS, CDR2 YYNGEE. The CDR3 reads CASSVRARTSAHTNNEQFF. Here the CDR3 DNA reads TGTGCCAGCAGCGTAAGGGCCAGAACGTCCGCACACACAAACAATGAGCAGTTCTTC.

This rearrangement joins TRBV29-1 to TRBJ2-1, with 10 positions matching TRBD1. The CDR3 covers 16 residues. Germline CDR1 reads SQVTM; CDR2 reads ANQGSEA. V dropped 0 bases and J dropped 8; count of bases not matched to a gene: 10. CDR3 amino acids: CSVEDQDRGSWDEQFF. The CDR3 DNA is TGCAGCGTTGAAGATCAGGACAGGGGGTCGTGGGATGAGCAGTTCTTC.

The gene calls are TRBV20-1 and TRBJ2-7; 7 nucleotides agree with TRBD2. The germline V gene encodes CDR1 DFQATT and CDR2 SNEGSKA (reference sequence). This CDR3 contains 14 residues. Losses at the gene ends were 4 bases for V and 5 bases for J; bases not matched to a gene: 11. CDR3 residues: CSANGRGGDHEQYF. The CDR3 DNA follows: TGCAGTGCTAATGGGCGGGGAGGGGACCACGAGCAGTACTTC.

The chain is built from TRBV27 and TRBJ1-5, with 9 bases fitting TRBD1. CDR3 length: 15 amino acids. Germline CDR1 is MNHEY and CDR2 is SMNVEV (reference sequence). The V gene end was trimmed by 3 bases and the J gene end by 3 bases; junction bases not matched to a gene: 3. DNA for the CDR3: TGTGCCAGCAGTTTCACAGGGGGCAACAATCAGCCCCAGCATTTT. Protein product: CASSFTGGNNQPQHF.

The V and J genes are TRBV20-1 and TRBJ2-7; 8 bases are a match to TRBD1. The germline V gene has CDR1 DFQATT and CDR2 SNEGSKA (reference sequence). With V trimmed by 6 bases and J by 3 bases, 10 bases remained unmatched. The CDR3 consists of 14 residues. In DNA, the CDR3 is TGCAGTGCCCTTAGGACAGGGAAGATCTACGAGCAGTACTTC. Translation gives CSALRTGKIYEQYF.